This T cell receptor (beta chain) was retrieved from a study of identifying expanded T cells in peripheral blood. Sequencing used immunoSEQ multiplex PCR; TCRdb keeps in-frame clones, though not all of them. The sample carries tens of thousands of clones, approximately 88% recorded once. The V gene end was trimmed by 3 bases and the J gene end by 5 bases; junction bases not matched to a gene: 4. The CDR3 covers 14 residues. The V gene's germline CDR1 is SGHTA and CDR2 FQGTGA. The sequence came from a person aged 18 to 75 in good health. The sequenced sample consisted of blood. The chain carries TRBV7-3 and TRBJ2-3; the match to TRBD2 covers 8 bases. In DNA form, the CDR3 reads TGTGCCAGCAGCTTCGGGACTAGTTTAGATACGCAGTATTTT. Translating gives CASSFGTSLDTQYF. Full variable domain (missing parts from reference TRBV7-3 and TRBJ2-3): GAGVSQTPSNKVTEKGKYVELRCDPISGHTALYWYRQSLGQGPEFLIYFQGTGAADDSGLPNDRFFAVRPEGSVSTLKIQRTERGDSAVYLCASSFGTSLDTQYFGPGTRLTVL.